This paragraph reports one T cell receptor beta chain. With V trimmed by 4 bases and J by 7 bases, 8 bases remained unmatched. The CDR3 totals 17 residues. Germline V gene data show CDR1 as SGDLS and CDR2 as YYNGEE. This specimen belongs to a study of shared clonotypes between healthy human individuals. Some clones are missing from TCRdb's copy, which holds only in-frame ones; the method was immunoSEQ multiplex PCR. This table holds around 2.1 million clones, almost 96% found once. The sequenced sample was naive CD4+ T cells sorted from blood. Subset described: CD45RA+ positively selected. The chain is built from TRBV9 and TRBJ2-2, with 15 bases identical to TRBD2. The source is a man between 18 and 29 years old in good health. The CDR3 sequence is CASSPGLAGGRIGELFF. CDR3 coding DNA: TGTGCCAGCAGCCCCGGACTAGCGGGGGGGCGTATCGGGGAGCTGTTTTTT.